Following are 9 T cell receptor beta chains from one sample sequenced in a study of blood T cell repertoires in COVID-19. Profiled with immunoSEQ multiplex PCR; TCRdb holds only in-frame clones, not every one. The sample includes about 30,000 clones, over 75% seen only once; the top ten take 13% to 15%. The sequenced material came from peripheral blood. The receptors were sampled from a man between 60 and 70 years old with active COVID-19.

The rearrangement links TRBV7-3 to TRBJ2-1, with 7 bases aligning to TRBD2. The CDR3 spans 16 residues. J was trimmed by 6 bases and V by 2 bases; bases with no gene match: 10. CDR1 is SGHTA and CDR2 is FQGTGA in the germline V gene. The CDR3 reads CASSLGGDPGLNEQFF. CDR3 DNA: TGTGCCAGCAGCTTAGGGGGGGATCCAGGGCTCAATGAGCAGTTCTTC. The variable domain in full, completed from reference TRBV7-3 and TRBJ2-1, reads GAGVSQTPSNKVTEKGKYVELRCDPISGHTALYWYRQSLGQGPEFLIYFQGTGAADDSGLPNDRFFAVRPEGSVSTLKIQRTERGDSAVYLCASSLGGDPGLNEQFFGPGTRLTVL.

This chain connects TRBV9 to TRBJ2-5, with 10 bases identical to TRBD1. Germline CDR1 reads SGDLS; CDR2 reads YYNGEE. This CDR3 has 16 residues. V lost 1 base and J lost 4; bases outside the gene matches: 7. This CDR3 reads CASSVFRQGAAETQYF. CDR3 sequence (DNA): TGTGCCAGCAGCGTATTTAGACAGGGGGCTGCAGAGACCCAGTACTTC. The complete variable domain, with remaining parts taken from reference TRBV9 and TRBJ2-5, reads DSGVTQTPKHLITATGQRVTLRCSPRSGDLSVYWYQQSLDQGLQFLIQYYNGEERAKGNILERFSAQQFPDLHSELNLSSLELGDSALYFCASSVFRQGAAETQYFGPGTRLLVL.

This clone has a single count. The CDR3 reads CASSLGGGSSYNEQFF. The CDR3 DNA sequence: TGTGCCAGCAGCTTAGGAGGAGGGAGCTCCTACAATGAGCAGTTCTTC. V and J are TRBV11-1 and TRBJ2-1, with a tentative D call TRBD2 (6 bases). The CDR3 loop spans 16 amino acids. V was cut by 1 base and J by 0 bases, with 10 bases left in between. Germline CDR1 is SGHAT and CDR2 is FQDESV (reference sequence).

V usage is TRBV14 and J usage is TRBJ2-5; 9 nucleotides agree with TRBD2. The CDR3 runs 17 residues. Trimming took 0 bases from V and 5 from J; bases not matched to a gene: 10. Germline lookup yields CDR1 SGHDN and CDR2 FVKESK. CDR3 in DNA: TGTGCCAGCAGCCAAGAATATCGAGCGGGGGGTGCGGAGACCCAGTACTTC. Translation: CASSQEYRAGGAETQYF.

V and J are TRBV6-5 and TRBJ1-2; a possible D gene is TRBD1 (5 bases). This CDR3 is built from 13 residues. The V gene lost 6 bases and the J gene lost 2 bases, with 10 bases spanning the gap. The germline V gene encodes CDR1 MNHEY and CDR2 SVGAGI. CDR3 region: CASRTTANYGYTF. The CDR3 region has the DNA TGTGCCAGCAGGACGACAGCAAACTATGGCTACACCTTC.

The CDR3 bases are TGTGCCAGTAGTGTGACTAGCGGGAGGGAGACCCAGTACTTC. Protein sequence: CASSVTSGRETQYF. The chain links TRBV19 to TRBJ2-5; 13 nucleotides line up with TRBD2. This CDR3 has 14 residues. Per germline, CDR1 LNHDA and CDR2 SQIVND (reference sequence). Trimming at V came to 5 bases and at J to 5 bases, leaving 2 bases not matched to a gene.

The rearrangement joins TRBV3-1 (or the pseudogene TRBV3-2) to TRBJ2-5; the match to TRBD2 covers 7 bases. The CDR3 loop spans 15 amino acids. V gave up 4 bases and J gave up 4 bases; unmatched junction bases: 9. Germline assignment: CDR1 LGHDT and CDR2 YNNKEL (reference sequence). CDR3 in DNA: TGTGCCAGCAGCCTTTCCTCTAGCGGTACAGAGACCCAGTACTTC. It encodes CASSLSSSGTETQYF.

The V and J genes are TRBV5-4 and TRBJ2-5; D is perhaps TRBD2 (5 bases). There are 15 residues in the CDR3. Trimming cost V 4 bases and J 5 bases, with 18 bases left between them. The germline V gene has CDR1 SGHNT and CDR2 YYREEE (reference sequence). The CDR3 is CASSPRPGILETQYF. CDR3 in DNA: TGTGCCAGCAGCCCACGACCGGGAATCCTTGAGACCCAGTACTTC.

The V call is TRBV28, the J call TRBJ2-7; weak D call: TRBD2 (5 bases). The CDR3 is made up of 16 amino acids. From germline, CDR1 is MDHEN and CDR2 SYDVKM. V was trimmed by 3 bases and J by 5 bases, leaving 20 bases between them. CDR3 region: CASSLSGLIITHEQYF. The CDR3 coding sequence is TGTGCCAGCAGTTTGTCTGGACTGATCATCACCCACGAGCAGTACTTC.